The 26 T cell receptor beta chains below were found in one sample sequenced in a study of blood T cell repertoires in COVID-19. TCRdb's table, derived via immunoSEQ multiplex PCR, lists solely in-frame clones and lacks some. The repertoire has roughly 300,000 clones, approximately 91% of them found once; the top ten carry 2% to 2.5%. Sequenced material: peripheral blood. All receptors come from a woman aged 25 to 45 with COVID-19, enrolled during active disease.

The CDR3 DNA reads TGTGCCAGTAGTATTTGGAGCTCTGGGGCCAACGTCCTGACTTTC. Residues: CASSIWSSGANVLTF. This chain joins TRBV19 and TRBJ2-6; D is uncertain. Trimming took 3 bases from V and 0 from J, leaving 6 bases between them. CDR1 and CDR2 (germline): LNHDA, SQIVND (reference sequence). The CDR3 is 15 residues long.

J is TRBJ1-6 and V is TRBV19; D is undetermined. In germline, CDR1 is LNHDA, CDR2 SQIVND (reference sequence). This CDR3 region has 14 residues. Trimming took 7 bases from V and 0 from J, leaving 7 bases between them. CDR3 nucleotide sequence: TGTGCCAGTATGGAGAGCTCCTATAATTCACCCCTCCACTTT. It yields the protein CASMESSYNSPLHF.

The rearrangement uses TRBV6-5 and TRBJ1-4; possible D gene TRBD1, 5 bases. V was cut by 2 bases and J by 7 bases, with 14 bases left in between. CDR1 is MNHEY and CDR2 is SVGAGI in the germline V gene. The CDR3 loop spans 15 amino acids. CDR3 in DNA: TGTGCCAGCAGTTACGGGGCCCGGAGAAGTGAAAAACTGTTTTTT. Protein product: CASSYGARRSEKLFF.

The chain has TRBV13 and TRBJ1-1; 8 bases line up with TRBD1. The CDR3 extends over 14 amino acids. The germline CDR1 and CDR2 sequences are PRHDT and FYEKMQ (reference sequence). After removal of 5 bases from V and 4 bases from J, the junction contained 6 bases not matched to a gene. CDR3 sequence: CASSLPTGGTEAFF. Written as DNA, the CDR3 is TGTGCCAGCAGCCTACCTACAGGGGGCACTGAAGCTTTCTTT.

This chain joins TRBV11-1 and TRBJ2-3, with TRBD2 matching 7 bases. CDR1 SGHAT and CDR2 FQDESV come from the germline V gene (reference sequence). The V gene end was trimmed by 8 bases and the J gene end by 6 bases; junction bases not matched to a gene: 5. The CDR3 extends over 12 amino acids. CDR3 nucleotide sequence: TGTGCCAGCGGACTAGGGAGGGATACGCAGTATTTT. It codes for CASGLGRDTQYF.

The chain combines TRBV10-2 with TRBJ2-1; 8 bases map to TRBD2. The germline gives CDR1 WSHSY, CDR2 SAAADI. The length of the CDR3 is 16 residues. The J segment lost 5 bases and the V segment lost 1 base, leaving 7 bases of the junction unmatched. The CDR3 coding sequence is TGCGCCAGCAGTGAGTTAAGCGGGAGTGGCCACAATGAGCAGTTCTTC. This codes for CASSELSGSGHNEQFF.

The chain couples TRBV11-2 to TRBJ2-7; D remains ambiguous. The CDR3 is 14 residues long. The germline CDR1 and CDR2 sequences are SGHAT and FQNNGV. The ends were cut back, 1 base at V and 2 bases at J, with 9 bases in the middle. CDR3 region: CASSLGHGAYEQYF. CDR3 sequence (DNA): TGTGCCAGCAGCTTAGGGCACGGAGCCTACGAGCAGTACTTC.

As DNA, the CDR3 is TGTGCCAGCAGTTTAGCCCGGACAGTCTATGGCTACACCTTC. It yields the protein CASSLARTVYGYTF. The chain has TRBV28 and TRBJ1-2, with TRBD1 as a possible D gene (6 bases). CDR3 length equals 14 residues. Trimming took off 2 bases at V and 4 bases at J, with 11 bases between the two ends. Looked up from germline, CDR1 is MDHEN and CDR2 is SYDVKM.

The table lists this clone with a few counts. This chain uses TRBV25-1 with TRBJ2-7; D might be TRBD1 (5 bases). CDR1 MGHDK and CDR2 SYGVNS come from the germline V gene. Trimming pared 5 bases from V and 2 bases from J, leaving 13 bases between. The length of the CDR3 is 14 residues. The CDR3 nucleotides are TGTGCCAGCAGTCGGCAGGGTTTAACCTACGAGCAGTACTTC. The encoded protein is CASSRQGLTYEQYF.

This CDR3 reads CASSGTSQETQYF. CDR3 DNA sequence: TGTGCCAGCAGCGGGACATCTCAAGAGACCCAGTACTTC. The chain links TRBV11-2 to TRBJ2-5, with a possible D match to TRBD1 (6 bases). CDR1 and CDR2 from the germline V gene are SGHAT and FQNNGV. The CDR3 is 13 residues long. V dropped 5 bases and J dropped 2 bases, with 9 bases sitting between them.

J is TRBJ2-3 and V is TRBV7-2; 8 nucleotides match TRBD2. V trimming: 1 base; J trimming: 3 bases; junction bases outside the gene matches: 3. Germline V gene sequence: CDR1 SGHTA, CDR2 FQGNSA. The CDR3 runs 15 residues. CDR3 DNA: TGTGCCAGCAGCTTAGTAAGCGGGAGTACAGATACGCAGTATTTT. Translated: CASSLVSGSTDTQYF. Filled out from reference TRBV7-2 and TRBJ2-3, the complete variable domain reads GAGVSQSPSNKVTEKGKDVELRCDPISGHTALYWYRQSLGQGLEFLIYFQGNSAPDKSGLPSDRFSAERTGGSVSTLTIQRTQQEDSAVYLCASSLVSGSTDTQYFGPGTRLTVL.

V usage is TRBV11-2 and J usage is TRBJ1-1; D is unresolved. Germline lookup yields CDR1 SGHAT and CDR2 FQNNGV. The CDR3 is 13 amino acids. Trimming stripped 5 bases from V and 8 bases from J, with 15 bases between. The CDR3 reads CASSLQFVSEAFF. The CDR3 DNA reads as TGTGCCAGCAGCCTCCAGTTCGTCTCCGAAGCTTTCTTT.

J is TRBJ2-1 and V is TRBV30; 9 nucleotides match TRBD1. This CDR3 comprises 14 residues. V dropped 7 bases and J dropped 2; count of bases not matched to a gene: 6. Germline CDR1 and CDR2: GTSNPN and SVGIG (reference sequence). CDR3 region: CALQGAGTYNEQFF. The CDR3 DNA follows: TGTGCCTTACAGGGGGCAGGGACCTACAATGAGCAGTTCTTC.

The rearrangement links TRBV10-1 to TRBJ1-3; no reliable D call. Between the trimmed V and J ends, which lost 0 bases and 0 bases, there was a span of 12 bases. The germline V gene encodes CDR1 WNHNN and CDR2 SYGVQD (reference sequence). The CDR3 runs 17 residues. CDR3: CASSESRGFSSGNTIYF. The CDR3 DNA is TGCGCCAGCAGTGAGTCACGGGGATTTTCCTCTGGAAACACCATATATTTT.

This clone was picked up one time. The chain recombines TRBV9 with TRBJ1-1; 7 positions agree with TRBD1. Per germline, CDR1 SGDLS and CDR2 YYNGEE. V gave up 0 bases and J gave up 5 bases; unmatched junction bases: 4. The CDR3 loop spans 14 amino acids. Here the CDR3 DNA reads TGTGCCAGCAGCGTAGTAGAGGGACAGACTGAAGCTTTCTTT. This translates into CASSVVEGQTEAFF.

The chain recombines TRBV19 with TRBJ1-1, with a weak D call TRBD1 (5 bases). Trimming cost V 5 bases and J 0 bases, with 10 bases left between them. The V gene's germline CDR1 is LNHDA and CDR2 SQIVND (reference sequence). The CDR3 is 14 residues long. Here the CDR3 reads CASSVLGVNTEAFF. The CDR3 DNA reads TGTGCCAGTAGTGTCCTAGGGGTGAACACTGAAGCTTTCTTT.

The CDR3 sequence is CASSRRQGAGTEAFF. CDR3 nucleotides: TGTGCCAGCAGCCGAAGACAGGGGGCTGGCACTGAAGCTTTCTTT. This chain connects TRBV5-8 to TRBJ1-1; 10 nucleotides line up with TRBD1. Germline V gives CDR1 SGHTS, CDR2 YDEGEE. V was pared by 4 bases and J by 4 bases, with 7 bases of the junction left unmatched. The length of the CDR3 is 15 residues. The full variable domain, in which reference TRBV5-8 and TRBJ1-1 provide the parts outside the CDR3, is EAGVTQSPTHLIKTRGQQATLRCSPISGHTSVYWYQQALGLGLQFLLWYDEGEERNRGNFPPRFSGRQFPNYSSELNVNALELEDSALYLCASSRRQGAGTEAFFGQGTRLTVV.

V and J are TRBV19 and TRBJ1-2, with D uncertain. Germline loops: CDR1 LNHDA, CDR2 SQIVND (reference sequence). V lost 8 bases and J 8 bases, leaving 15 bases between the germline ends. This CDR3 has 12 residues. The CDR3 DNA reads as TGTGCCAGTTCGGGCGATACGGGGGGCTACACCTTC. Amino acid sequence: CASSGDTGGYTF.

CDR3 coding DNA: TGCGCCAGCAGCCCCGACAGCGATCAGCCCCAGCATTTT. It yields the protein CASSPDSDQPQHF. The chain combines TRBV5-1 with TRBJ1-5; TRBD1 might be the D (5 bases). The CDR3 runs to 13 residues. V dropped 4 bases and J dropped 5 bases, with 10 bases sitting between them. CDR1 and CDR2 from the germline V gene are SGHRS and YFSETQ.

V and J are TRBV5-6 and TRBJ1-2, with D tentatively TRBD1 (6 bases). This CDR3 contains 13 residues. Trimming pared 5 bases from V and 7 bases from J, leaving 15 bases between. Germline V lookup: CDR1 SGHDT, CDR2 YYEEEE. CDR3 sequence (DNA): TGTGCCAGCAGGGAGACAGGCTCTGGTGGCTACACCTTC. Translation gives CASRETGSGGYTF.

V is TRBV2 and J is TRBJ1-3; TRBD1 matches at 8 bases. The V and J ends lost 6 bases and 3 bases, in that order; junction bases with no gene match: 7. Germline lookup yields CDR1 SNHLY and CDR2 FYNNEI. The CDR3 spans 15 residues. The CDR3: CASRFQGALGNTIYF. In nucleotides, the CDR3 is TGTGCCAGCAGGTTTCAGGGGGCACTTGGAAACACCATATATTTT.

The rearrangement links TRBV6-5 to TRBJ1-1; D is uncertain. The CDR3 totals 13 residues. V was shortened by 7 bases and J by 1 base, with 10 bases between the two germline ends. Germline V gene sequence: CDR1 MNHEY, CDR2 SVGAGI. The CDR3 sequence is CASKDARNTEAFF. The CDR3 nucleotides read TGTGCCAGCAAAGATGCGAGGAACACTGAAGCTTTCTTT.

The chain is built from TRBV6-4 and TRBJ2-2; TRBD1 aligns across 11 bases. The CDR3 is 16 amino acids. In germline, CDR1 is MRHNA, CDR2 SNTAGT. With 5 bases clipped from V and 4 bases from J, the junction kept 6 bases outside the gene matches. The CDR3 is CASSFGQGATTGELFF. DNA for the CDR3: TGTGCCAGCAGTTTCGGACAGGGGGCGACCACCGGGGAGCTGTTTTTT.

The V and J genes are TRBV19 and TRBJ2-7; 7 bases fit TRBD1. The V and J ends lost 9 bases and 2 bases, in that order; junction bases with no gene match: 10. The CDR3 length is 14 residues. The germline CDR1 and CDR2 sequences are LNHDA and SQIVND (reference sequence). The CDR3 DNA sequence: TGTGCCAGCGAACCAGGGGGTAGGGCCTACGAGCAGTACTTC. Amino acid sequence: CASEPGGRAYEQYF. Drawing the rest from reference TRBV19 and TRBJ2-7, the complete variable domain is DGGITQSPKYLFRKEGQNVTLSCEQNLNHDAMYWYRQDPGQGLRLIYYSQIVNDFQKGDIAEGYSVSREKKESFPLTVTSAQKNPTAFYLCASEPGGRAYEQYFGPGTRLTVT.

In this sample, this clone turned up many times. The gene calls are TRBV19 and TRBJ1-1, with D possibly TRBD1 on 6 matching bases. Looked up from germline, CDR1 is LNHDA and CDR2 is SQIVND (reference sequence). Trimming pared 7 bases from V and 1 base from J, leaving 10 bases between. The length of the CDR3 is 13 residues. This CDR3 reads CASKGQRNTEAFF. CDR3 DNA sequence: TGTGCCAGTAAAGGACAGAGGAACACTGAAGCTTTCTTT.

This chain connects TRBV28 to TRBJ1-5; possible D gene TRBD1, 6 bases. The germline CDR1 and CDR2 sequences are MDHEN and SYDVKM. The CDR3 contains 12 residues. V lost 7 bases and J 7 bases, leaving 11 bases between the germline ends. CDR3 DNA: TGTGCCAGCATTACAGGGTACCAGCCCCAGCATTTT. Amino acid sequence: CASITGYQPQHF.